Reported below is one TCR beta chain. Its antigen remains unidentified. The data are from a study of glioma-infiltrating T cells. Study outcomes and limitations: CDR3 overlap between tissue and blood was very small. Tissue-blood divergence was below expectation in non-neoplastic patients, above in gliomas.

This CDR3 has 15 amino acids. V lost 8 bases and J lost 1; bases outside the gene matches: 7. TCR alpha and beta CDR3 regions were amplified from RNA using iRepertoire nested multiplex PCR. One-step reverse transcription and amplification started from approximately 100-400 ng of tissue mRNA or PBMC total RNA. TCRdb called the multiplex PCR reads again in MiXCR, with one record for every CDR3 protein. The top ten hold around 5.3% of the sample, which has around 180,000 distinct CDR3 sequences, about 46% seen once. The sequence derives from a human donor with low-grade glioma or glioblastoma, undergoing nonglioma brain surgery, or in good health (not recorded which). V is TRBV12-3 or TRBV12-4 and J is TRBJ2-5, with 10 bases fitting TRBD1. Sequencing used glioma tissue, nonneoplastic brain tissue, or PBMCs (not recorded which). Written as DNA, the CDR3 is TGTGCCAGCCGTACGGGACAGGGGACCCAAGAGACCCAGTACTTC. Encoded protein: CASRTGQGTQETQYF.